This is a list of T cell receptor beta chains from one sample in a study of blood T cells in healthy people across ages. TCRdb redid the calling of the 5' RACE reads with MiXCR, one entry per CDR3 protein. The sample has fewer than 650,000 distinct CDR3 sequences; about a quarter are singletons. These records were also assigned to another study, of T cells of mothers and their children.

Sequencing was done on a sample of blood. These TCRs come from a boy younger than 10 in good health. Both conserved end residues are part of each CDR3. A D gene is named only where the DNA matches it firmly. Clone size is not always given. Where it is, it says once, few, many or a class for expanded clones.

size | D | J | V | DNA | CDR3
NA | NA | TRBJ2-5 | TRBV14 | TGTGCCAGCAGCTATGCTGGACAAGAGACCCAGTACTTC | CASSYAGQETQYF
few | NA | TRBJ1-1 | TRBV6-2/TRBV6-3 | TGTGCCAGCAGTTACGGGCAGGGATACACTGAAGCTTTCTTT | CASSYGQGYTEAFF
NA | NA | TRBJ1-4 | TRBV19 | TGTGCCAGTAGTGTTGGAGCTGCAACTAATGAAAAACTGTTTTTT | CASSVGAATNEKLFF
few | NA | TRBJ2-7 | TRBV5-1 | TGCGCCGCGCGCGGGACAATCTACGAGCAGTACTTC | CAARGTIYEQYF
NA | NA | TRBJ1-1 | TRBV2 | TGTGCCAGCAGGGGCCTAAACACTGAAGCTTTCTTT | CASRGLNTEAFF
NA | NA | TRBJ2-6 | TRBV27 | TGTGCCAGCAGTTTATCGATCGGGGCCAACGTCCTGACTTTC | CASSLSIGANVLTF
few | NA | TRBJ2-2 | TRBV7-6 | TGTGCGGTGCAGGAGTTCACCGGGGAGCTGTTTTTT | CAVQEFTGELFF
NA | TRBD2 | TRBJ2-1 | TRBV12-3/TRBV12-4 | TGTGCCAGCAGCATCTCTATGCTAGCGGTTGAGCAGTTCTTC | CASSISMLAVEQFF
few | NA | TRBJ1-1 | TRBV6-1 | TGTGCCAGCAGTGTAATCGGGAGCGACACTGAAGCTTTCTTT | CASSVIGSDTEAFF
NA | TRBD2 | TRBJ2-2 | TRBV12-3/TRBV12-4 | TGTGCCAGCAGCCCAACTAGCGGACGGGTTCTGAACACCGGGGAGCTGTTTTTT | CASSPTSGRVLNTGELFF
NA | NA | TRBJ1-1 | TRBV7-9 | TGTGCCAGCAGCTTAGGGGAAGGTGTAAGGTTTACTGAAGCTTTCTTT | CASSLGEGVRFTEAFF
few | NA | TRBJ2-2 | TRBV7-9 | TGTGCCAGCAGCCCCTTACCCGGGGAGCTGTTTTTT | CASSPLPGELFF
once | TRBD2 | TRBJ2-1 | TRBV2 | TGTGCCAGCAGTGACCCCCTCGAGACTAGCGGACCTGGTGAGCAGTTCTTC | CASSDPLETSGPGEQFF
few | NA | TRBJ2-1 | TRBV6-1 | TGTGCCAGCATGCCGGGGAGCCTATTAAATTACTACAATGAGCAGTTCTTC | CASMPGSLLNYYNEQFF
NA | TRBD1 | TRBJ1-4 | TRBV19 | TGTGCCAGTAGTAACCGACAGGGCCAAGGTCGCGACACTAATGAAAAACTGTTTTTT | CASSNRQGQGRDTNEKLFF
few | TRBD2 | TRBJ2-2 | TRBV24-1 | TGTGCCACCAGTGATGGGACTAGCGGGAGGAGAACCGGGGAGCTGTTTTTT | CATSDGTSGRRTGELFF
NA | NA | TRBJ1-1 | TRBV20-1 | TGCAGTGCTAGAGCCCACGGGGTTGGGAACACTGAAGCTTTCTTT | CSARAHGVGNTEAFF
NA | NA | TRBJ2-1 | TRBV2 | TGTGCCAGCAGAATAGGCAGCGCCGAGAGGGGAGGTAAACAGTTCTTC | CASRIGSAERGGKQFF
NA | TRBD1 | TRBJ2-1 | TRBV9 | TGTGCCAGCAGCGTAGTAGACAGGGGAAGCGATGAGCAGTTCTTC | CASSVVDRGSDEQFF
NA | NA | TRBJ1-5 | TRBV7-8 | TGTGCCAGCAGCTTAGGGGGCAGCGATCAGCCCCAGCATTTT | CASSLGGSDQPQHF
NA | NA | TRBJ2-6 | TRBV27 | TGTGCCAGCAGTTTGGGGTACTCTGGGGCCAACGTCCTGACTTTC | CASSLGYSGANVLTF
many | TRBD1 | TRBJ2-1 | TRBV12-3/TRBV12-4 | TGTGCCATCAGGGGGAGCTCCTACAATGAGCAGTTCTTC | CAIRGSSYNEQFF
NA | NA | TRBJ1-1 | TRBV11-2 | TGTGCCAGCAGTAGTAGGGGCGGCGAAAAAGCTTTCTTT | CASSSRGGEKAFF
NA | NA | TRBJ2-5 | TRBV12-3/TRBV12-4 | TGTGCCAGCAGACTTGGGAGACATTCGTACCAAGAGACCCAGTACTTC | CASRLGRHSYQETQYF
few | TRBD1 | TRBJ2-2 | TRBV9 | TGTGCCAGCAGCCGGAAAGGGGGCGCCGGGGAGCTGTTTTTT | CASSRKGGAGELFF
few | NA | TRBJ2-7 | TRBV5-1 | TGCGCCAGCAGCTTGATGCAAGGTTCGGGATACGAGCAGTACTTC | CASSLMQGSGYEQYF
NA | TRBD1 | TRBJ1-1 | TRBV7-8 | TGTGCCAGCAGCCGCAAAGCGGGACAGCTGAACACTGAAGCTTTCTTT | CASSRKAGQLNTEAFF
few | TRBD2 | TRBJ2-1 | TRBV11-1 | TGTGCCAGCAGCCAAGCTTTACTAGCGGGGGGTCCGAAACCCTACAATGAGCAGTTCTTC | CASSQALLAGGPKPYNEQFF
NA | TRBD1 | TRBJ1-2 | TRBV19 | TGTGCCAGTAGTCCGAGACAGGGGGCAATAAACTATGGCTACACCTTC | CASSPRQGAINYGYTF
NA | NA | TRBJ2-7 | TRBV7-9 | TGTACCAGCAGCCGCCCTCGGGTGCGCGAGCAGTACTTC | CTSSRPRVREQYF
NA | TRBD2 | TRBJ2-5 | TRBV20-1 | TGCAGTGCTAGATTAGCGGGAGTTCTTGAGACCCAGTACTTC | CSARLAGVLETQYF
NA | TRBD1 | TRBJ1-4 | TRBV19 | TGTGCCACCCGCGGCCGGGACAGGACCGCCAGACGCGAAAAACTGTTTTTT | CATRGRDRTARREKLFF
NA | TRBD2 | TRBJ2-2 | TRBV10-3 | TGTGCCATCAGTGCTGCTGGAGCGGGGGCGTACACCGGGGAGCTGTTTTTT | CAISAAGAGAYTGELFF
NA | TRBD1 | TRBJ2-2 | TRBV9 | TGTGCCAGCAGCGTTGACAGGGCCCACACCGGGGAGCTGTTTTTT | CASSVDRAHTGELFF
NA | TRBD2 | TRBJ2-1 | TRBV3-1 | TGTGCCGTGGGCGGGGGGCCGTTCTACAATGAGCAGTTCTTC | CAVGGGPFYNEQFF
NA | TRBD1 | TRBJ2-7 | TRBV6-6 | TGTGCCAGCAGTTATGGGGGGACAGGGCCCTCCCCGAACTTC | CASSYGGTGPSPNF
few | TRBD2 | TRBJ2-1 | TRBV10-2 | TGCGCCAGCAGTGAGTCAGGGCCAGCGGGAATCAATGAGCAGTTCTTC | CASSESGPAGINEQFF
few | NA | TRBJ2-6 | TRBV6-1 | TGTGCCAGCAGTGAAATGTATGATGGACCCACTCGTGAGGCTGGGGCCAACGTCCTGACTTTC | CASSEMYDGPTREAGANVLTF
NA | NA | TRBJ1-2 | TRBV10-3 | TGTGCCATCAGTGAGCCAGGAGGGGGTTATGGCTACACCTTC | CAISEPGGGYGYTF
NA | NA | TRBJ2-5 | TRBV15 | TGTGCCACCAGCCGTGAAGGGGGAGACCAAGAGACCCAATACTTC | CATSREGGDQETQYF
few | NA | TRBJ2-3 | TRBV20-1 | TGCAGTGCTAGAGATTCATGGGTTCCAGATACGCAGTATTTT | CSARDSWVPDTQYF
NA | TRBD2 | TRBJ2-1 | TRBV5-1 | TGCGCCAGCAGCATCGGGACTAGCGGGTTCAGCTCCTACAATGAGCAGTTCTTC | CASSIGTSGFSSYNEQFF
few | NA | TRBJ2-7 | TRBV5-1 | TGCGCCAGCAGCCAACTGGACTCGTCCTACGAGCAGTACTTC | CASSQLDSSYEQYF
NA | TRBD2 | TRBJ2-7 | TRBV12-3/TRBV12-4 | TGTGCCAGCAGTCCGGCCCGGACTAGCGGAGTTTACGAGCAGTACTTC | CASSPARTSGVYEQYF
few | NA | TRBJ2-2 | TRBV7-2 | TGTGCCAGCAGTTATGGCCGGGGCGCGAACACCGGGGAGCTGTTTTTT | CASSYGRGANTGELFF
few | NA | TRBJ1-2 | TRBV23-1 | TGCGCCAGCAGTCACAGGGACGGCTACACCTTC | CASSHRDGYTF
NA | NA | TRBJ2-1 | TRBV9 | TGTGCCAGCAGCGTAGCCCCCAGCCTGGACCTTTACAATGAGCAGTTCTTC | CASSVAPSLDLYNEQFF
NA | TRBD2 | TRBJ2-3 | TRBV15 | TGTGCCACCAGCAGAGATCTTGGGGGGAGGGGCACAGATACGCAGTATTTT | CATSRDLGGRGTDTQYF
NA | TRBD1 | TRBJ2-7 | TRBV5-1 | TGCGCCAGCAGCTGGGAACCGGGACAGTTGATCGAGCAGTACTTC | CASSWEPGQLIEQYF
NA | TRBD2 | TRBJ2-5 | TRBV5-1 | TGCGCCAGCAGGATCAATCCGACTAGCGGGGGGGCGGAGACCCAGTACTTC | CASRINPTSGGAETQYF
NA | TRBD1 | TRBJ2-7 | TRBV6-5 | TGTGCCAGCAGTTACCCTGGACAGGGAGCAGGGTACGAGCAGTACTTC | CASSYPGQGAGYEQYF
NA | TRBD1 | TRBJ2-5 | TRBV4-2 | TGTGCCAGCAACAAGGGGACAGGGGCCCCAGAGACCCAGTACTTC | CASNKGTGAPETQYF
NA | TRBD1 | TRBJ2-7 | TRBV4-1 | TGCGCCAGCAGCCAAGATCTAACAGGGGTCAGCTCCTACGAGCAGTACTTC | CASSQDLTGVSSYEQYF
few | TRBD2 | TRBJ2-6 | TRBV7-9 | TGTGCCAGCAGCTCCCGCAGCGGGAGCGGATCTGGGGCCAACGTCCTGACTTTC | CASSSRSGSGSGANVLTF
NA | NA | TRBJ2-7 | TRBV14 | TGTGCCAGCAGCCATACGACCGCGCTGTACGAGCAGTACTTC | CASSHTTALYEQYF
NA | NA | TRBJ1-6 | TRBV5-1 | TGCGCCAGCAGCTTGAGTGGGCTGAGCTCCTATAATTCACCCCTCCACTTT | CASSLSGLSSYNSPLHF